This T cell receptor beta chain was profiled in a study of OX40 agonist ivuxolimab in advanced cancers. Study-level background: Given to patients was ivuxolimab, an agonistic anti-OX40 (CD134) antibody. Intravenous ivuxolimab at 0.01 to 10 mg/kg was given to patients every 2 weeks.

Only in-frame clones appear in the TCRdb table, and some are missing; sequencing was by immunoSEQ multiplex PCR. The profile shows under 40,000 clones, roughly 90% of them singletons. This clone was seen a single time. Its specificity is unknown. Autoimmune disease history or systemic immunosuppression excluded patients. Regarding the study as a whole: Clonal expansion from baseline to week 6 occurred in both CD4+ and CD8+ T cells.

Sequencing used CD4+ or CD8+ T cells sorted from blood, obtained in a trial of the OX40 agonist ivuxolimab. This sequence originates from an adult with an advanced solid tumor such as melanoma, head and neck, liver or kidney cancer.

The CDR3 coding sequence is TGTGCCAGCAGTATTCTGGGGGCGGAGGGCTACGAGCAGTACTTC. Encoded protein: CASSILGAEGYEQYF. The V and J genes are TRBV2 and TRBJ2-7, with D perhaps given as TRBD1 or TRBD2 (6 bases each). V lost 5 bases and J 3 bases, leaving 17 bases between the germline ends. Germline V CDR1 and CDR2: SNHLY, FYNNEI. The CDR3 consists of 15 residues.